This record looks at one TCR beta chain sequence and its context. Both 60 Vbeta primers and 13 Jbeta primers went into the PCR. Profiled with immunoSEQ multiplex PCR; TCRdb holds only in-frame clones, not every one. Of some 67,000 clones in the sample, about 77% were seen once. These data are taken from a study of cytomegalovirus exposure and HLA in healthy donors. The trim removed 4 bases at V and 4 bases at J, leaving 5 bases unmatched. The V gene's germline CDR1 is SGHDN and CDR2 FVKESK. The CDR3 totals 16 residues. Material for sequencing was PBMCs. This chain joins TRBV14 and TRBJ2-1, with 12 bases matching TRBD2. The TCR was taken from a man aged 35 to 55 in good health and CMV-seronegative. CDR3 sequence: CASSRLAGERYNEQFF. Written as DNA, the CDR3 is TGTGCCAGCAGCCGACTAGCGGGAGAGAGATACAATGAGCAGTTCTTC.